A single sample gave rise to the 27 T cell receptor beta chains below, sequenced in a study of T cell changes during pregnancy in multiple sclerosis. Generated by immunoSEQ multiplex PCR, the TCRdb table keeps only in-frame clones and is missing some. The sample carries more than 75,000 clones, roughly 93% recorded once. The specimen comprised peripheral blood, sampled in the first trimester of pregnancy. These receptors came from a female donor with multiple sclerosis, enrolled in a pregnancy study.

The chain couples TRBV5-1 to TRBJ2-1; D might be TRBD2 (5 bases). Germline V gene data show CDR1 as SGHRS and CDR2 as YFSETQ. With 2 bases removed from V and 8 bases from J, the gap between germline ends came to 20 bases. This CDR3 region has 16 residues. The CDR3 sequence: CASSFWMSKLGDEQFF. The CDR3 DNA follows: TGCGCCAGCAGCTTCTGGATGAGCAAACTAGGAGATGAGCAGTTCTTC.

This sequence joins TRBV7-2 and TRBJ1-5; maybe TRBD1 (6 bases). Trimming removed 2 bases at V and 5 bases at J, with 10 bases between. This CDR3 contains 14 residues. In germline, CDR1 is SGHTA, CDR2 FQGNSA. The CDR3, as DNA: TGTGCCAGCAGCTTACAGGACAGTTATCAGCCCCAGCATTTT. Protein: CASSLQDSYQPQHF.

V usage is TRBV5-4 and J usage is TRBJ2-3; TRBD1 aligns across 7 bases. This CDR3 contains 14 residues. V dropped 5 bases and J dropped 4; count of bases not matched to a gene: 7. Germline assignment: CDR1 SGHNT and CDR2 YYREEE (reference sequence). Here the CDR3 DNA reads TGTGCCAGCAGTCCCGACAGGGTGGCAGATACGCAGTATTTT. This codes for CASSPDRVADTQYF.

CDR3 in amino acids: CASSFTQGYTEAFF. CDR3 DNA: TGTGCCAGCAGCTTTACCCAGGGCTACACTGAAGCTTTCTTT. V and J are TRBV7-9 and TRBJ1-1; possible D gene TRBD1, 5 bases. Trimming removed 3 bases from V and 3 bases from J, with 11 bases in between. The CDR3 consists of 14 residues. Germline values: CDR1 SEHNR, CDR2 FQNEAQ (reference sequence).

The chain uses TRBV5-1 and TRBJ2-4; no reliable D call. V gave up 2 bases and J gave up 8 bases, with 11 bases separating them. Germline assignment: CDR1 SGHRS and CDR2 YFSETQ. CDR3 length equals 13 residues. Here the CDR3 reads CASSLPPQDIQYF. The CDR3 coding sequence is TGCGCCAGCAGCTTACCCCCCCAGGACATTCAGTACTTC. Variable domain in full (rest from reference TRBV5-1 and TRBJ2-4): KAGVTQTPRYLIKTRGQQVTLSCSPISGHRSVSWYQQTPGQGLQFLFEYFSETQRNKGNFPGRFSGRQFSNSRSEMNVSTLELGDSALYLCASSLPPQDIQYFGAGTRLSVL.

This sequence joins TRBV5-5 and TRBJ1-5, with D hard to call. Germline V gives CDR1 SGHKS, CDR2 YYEKEE (reference sequence). The CDR3 length is 16 residues. V lost 2 bases and J lost 0, with 12 bases in between. CDR3 protein: CASSLPPGNSNQPQHF. In DNA, the CDR3 is TGTGCCAGCAGCTTACCCCCGGGGAATAGCAATCAGCCCCAGCATTTT.

The chain combines TRBV9 with TRBJ1-5; a weak D match, TRBD1 (5 bases). Germline V gives CDR1 SGDLS, CDR2 YYNGEE. The CDR3 runs 14 residues. Trimming left V 0 bases short and J 5 bases short, with 9 bases between. Here the CDR3 reads CASSVEGADQPQHF. The CDR3 region has the DNA TGTGCCAGCAGCGTAGAAGGGGCTGATCAGCCCCAGCATTTT.

CDR3 bases: TGTGCCAGCATAACCCGGTATAGCAATCAGCCCCAGCATTTT. It codes for CASITRYSNQPQHF. J is TRBJ1-5 and V is TRBV28; D remains unclear. CDR1 and CDR2 from the germline V gene are MDHEN and SYDVKM. CDR3 size: 14 residues. Trimming cost V 7 bases and J 0 bases, with 10 bases left between them.

J is TRBJ2-3 and V is TRBV5-1, with 8 bases fitting TRBD2. V lost 4 bases and J lost 6; bases outside the gene matches: 16. This CDR3 comprises 17 residues. Germline V CDR1 and CDR2: SGHRS, YFSETQ. The CDR3 nucleotides are TGCGCCAGCAGCCTTGGGGGGGGCCGGGGGGGCCGTGATACGCAGTATTTT. This encodes CASSLGGGRGGRDTQYF.

This sequence joins TRBV6-5 and TRBJ1-1; TRBD1 matches at 10 bases. V lost 6 bases to trimming and J lost 1 base; unmatched junction nucleotides: 2. Germline CDR1 MNHEY, CDR2 SVGAGI. CDR3 size: 14 residues. For the CDR3, the DNA is TGTGCCAGCAGGACAGGGGGCAGGAACACTGAAGCTTTCTTT. Residues: CASRTGGRNTEAFF.

This chain connects TRBV19 to TRBJ1-5; TRBD1 might be the D (6 bases). Trimming took off 6 bases at V and 5 bases at J, with 11 bases between the two ends. CDR3 length equals 13 residues. CDR1 LNHDA and CDR2 SQIVND come from the germline V gene (reference sequence). The CDR3 coding sequence is TGTGCCAGTAGGGGGGCAGGGGATCAGCCCCAGCATTTT. It translates to CASRGAGDQPQHF.

V is TRBV11-2 and J is TRBJ1-3, with unresolved D. Trimming shortened V by 1 base and J by 3 bases, and 7 bases separated the two germline ends. Germline V gene lookup returns CDR1 SGHAT and CDR2 FQNNGV. CDR3 length equals 14 residues. The CDR3 region is CASSLGTSGNTIYF. The CDR3 DNA sequence: TGTGCCAGCAGCTTAGGCACTAGTGGAAACACCATATATTTT. Together with reference TRBV11-2 and TRBJ1-3, the CDR3 gives the full variable domain: EAGVAQSPRYKIIEKRQSVAFWCNPISGHATLYWYQQILGQGPKLLIQFQNNGVVDDSQLPKDRFSAERLKGVDSTLKIQPAKLEDSAVYLCASSLGTSGNTIYFGEGSWLTVV.

A single count supports this clone. The chain is built from TRBV12-5 and TRBJ2-3; TRBD1 agrees at 8 bases. CDR3 length equals 16 residues. V trimming: 5 bases; J trimming: 3 bases; junction bases outside the gene matches: 10. CDR1 and CDR2 (germline): LGHNT, FRNRAP. CDR3 DNA: TGTGCTAGTGGTCCAAGGACAGGGAGAGGGACAGATACGCAGTATTTT. It specifies CASGPRTGRGTDTQYF.

This rearrangement joins TRBV5-4 to TRBJ1-1, with 8 bases lining up with TRBD1. Per the germline V gene, CDR1 is SGHNT and CDR2 is YYREEE (reference sequence). Germline trimming cut 4 bases from V and 0 bases from J; bases unmatched to any gene: 2. The CDR3 totals 14 residues. CDR3 residues: CASSPGQVNTEAFF. The CDR3 bases are TGTGCCAGCAGCCCGGGACAGGTGAACACTGAAGCTTTCTTT.

This chain uses TRBV5-1 with TRBJ2-7; the match to TRBD2 covers 7 bases. The CDR3 has 15 amino acids. Trimming removed 0 bases from V and 0 bases from J; junction bases left unmatched: 3. The germline gives CDR1 SGHRS, CDR2 YFSETQ. CDR3 sequence: CASSLESGGSYEQYF. The DNA for the CDR3 is TGCGCCAGCAGCTTGGAGTCGGGAGGCTCCTACGAGCAGTACTTC.

The CDR3 DNA sequence: TGTGCCAGCACGAACCCCGGGAAGAAGCGGGAGGGTGAGGATACGCAGTATTTT. This translates into CASTNPGKKREGEDTQYF. The chain links TRBV28 to TRBJ2-3; 10 nucleotides align to TRBD2. The junction had 19 bases not matched to a gene; V was cut back by 7 bases and J by 6 bases. The CDR3 extends over 18 amino acids. Germline assignment: CDR1 MDHEN and CDR2 SYDVKM. The full variable domain, its missing parts supplied by reference TRBV28 and TRBJ2-3, is DVKVTQSSRYLVKRTGEKVFLECVQDMDHENMFWYRQDPGLGLRLIYFSYDVKMKEKGDIPEGYSVSREKKERFSLILESASTNQTSMYLCASTNPGKKREGEDTQYFGPGTRLTVL.

V gene TRBV28 combines with J gene TRBJ2-1; 8 positions match TRBD2. The length of the CDR3 is 15 residues. V lost 6 bases to trimming and J lost 0 bases; unmatched junction nucleotides: 4. CDR1 is MDHEN, CDR2 SYDVKM, per germline. In DNA form, the CDR3 reads TGTGCCAGCAGGGGCGGGGGGAGCTCCTACAATGAGCAGTTCTTC. Translating it yields CASRGGGSSYNEQFF.

V is TRBV5-4 and J is TRBJ2-7; 7 bases are shared with TRBD2. The CDR3 sequence is 13 residues long. Trimming at V came to 3 bases and at J to 3 bases, leaving 3 bases not matched to a gene. CDR1 and CDR2 from the germline V gene are SGHNT and YYREEE (reference sequence). The CDR3 sequence is CASSSTSNYEQYF. The CDR3 bases are TGTGCCAGCAGCTCGACTAGCAACTACGAGCAGTACTTC.

The chain uses TRBV27 and TRBJ2-1; D is uncertain. Germline CDR1 MNHEY, CDR2 SMNVEV (reference sequence). Trimming took off 4 bases at V and 2 bases at J, with 3 bases between the two ends. There are 12 residues in the CDR3. For the CDR3, the DNA is TGTGCCAGCAGTTCTACCTACAATGAGCAGTTCTTC. This codes for CASSSTYNEQFF.

The V gene is TRBV28, the J gene TRBJ1-1; possibly TRBD1 for D (6 bases). CDR1 MDHEN and CDR2 SYDVKM come from the germline V gene. V was trimmed by 2 bases and J by 3 bases, leaving 25 bases between them. CDR3 length: 19 amino acids. Here the CDR3 reads CASSLPLGAGVLGDTEAFF. In nucleotides, the CDR3 is TGTGCCAGCAGTTTACCCCTCGGGGCAGGGGTCCTTGGGGACACTGAAGCTTTCTTT.

The gene calls are TRBV5-1 and TRBJ1-2; 7 positions match TRBD1. The CDR3 sequence is 14 residues long. Germline lookup yields CDR1 SGHRS and CDR2 YFSETQ. V dropped 0 bases and J dropped 12; count of bases not matched to a gene: 11. The CDR3 DNA follows: TGCGCCAGCAGCTTGGCCGGCGGTCAGGGGGTTAACACCTTC. It specifies CASSLAGGQGVNTF.

The chain recombines TRBV28 with TRBJ1-5; 7 positions agree with TRBD1. The germline V gene encodes CDR1 MDHEN and CDR2 SYDVKM. J was trimmed by 9 bases and V by 3 bases; bases with no gene match: 11. The CDR3 covers 15 residues. The CDR3, as DNA: TGTGCCAGCAGTTTTTTGCGACAGGGTGTATGGCCCCAGCATTTT. This gives the protein CASSFLRQGVWPQHF.

The genes are TRBV27 and TRBJ2-7; D possibly corresponds to TRBD2 (5 bases). Germline lookup yields CDR1 MNHEY and CDR2 SMNVEV (reference sequence). This CDR3 has 14 residues. The V end was cut by 3 bases, the J end by 2 bases, with 11 bases between. In DNA form, the CDR3 reads TGTGCCAGCAGTTTGGGTGACGGGGCCTACGAGCAGTACTTC. Translating it yields CASSLGDGAYEQYF.

The CDR3 DNA is TGTGCCAGCAGTTTCGACAGGGACGACAATCAGCCCCAGCATTTT. It encodes CASSFDRDDNQPQHF. The chain combines TRBV6-5 with TRBJ1-5; 7 bases are shared with TRBD1. Looked up from germline, CDR1 is MNHEY and CDR2 is SVGAGI. The junction had 6 bases not matched to a gene; V was cut back by 4 bases and J by 3 bases. The CDR3 covers 15 residues.

The rearrangement links TRBV18 to TRBJ1-2, with 8 bases that match TRBD1. This CDR3 is 12 amino acids long. CDR1 and CDR2 (germline): KGHSH, LQKENI. J lost 6 bases, V lost 3 bases, and 0 bases had no gene match. The CDR3: CASSPDRDGYTF. CDR3 nucleotide sequence: TGTGCCAGCTCACCGGACAGGGATGGCTACACCTTC.

The chain recombines TRBV13 with TRBJ2-7; D call uncertain. Trimming left V 10 bases short and J 3 bases short, with 7 bases between. The germline gives CDR1 PRHDT, CDR2 FYEKMQ (reference sequence). This CDR3 has 10 amino acids. The CDR3 nucleotides read TGTGCCATCCCTTTCTACGAGCAGTACTTC. Translated, it gives CAIPFYEQYF.

J is TRBJ1-2 and V is TRBV19; the match to TRBD1 covers 11 bases. Germline V gives CDR1 LNHDA, CDR2 SQIVND (reference sequence). Trimming cost V 3 bases and J 8 bases; bases outside gene matches: 8. The CDR3 spans 15 residues. CDR3 coding DNA: TGTGCCAGTAGTATCACCGGGACAGGGGGGGAAGGCTACACCTTC. Translation gives CASSITGTGGEGYTF.